This paragraph reports one T cell receptor (beta chain). The data were taken from a study of early T cells in non-severe SARS-CoV-2 infection. Germline-derived CDR1 and CDR2 are MNHEY and SVGEGT. The ends lost 2 bases at V and 0 bases at J; junction bases unmatched: 12. The CDR3 contains 18 residues. TCRdb called the 5' RACE reads again in MiXCR, with one record for every CDR3 protein. This table holds 60,000 or so distinct CDR3 sequences, 10% to 15% found once. This sequence joins TRBV6-2 or TRBV6-3 and TRBJ1-1; 7 bases match TRBD1. This sequence was found in an adult who was a healthcare worker with PCR-confirmed SARS-CoV-2 infection or an uninfected control (not recorded which). Source material: whole blood. CDR3 sequence (DNA): TGTGCCAGCAGTTACCTCCATTTGGGACAGTCCATGAACACTGAAGCTTTCTTT. Protein: CASSYLHLGQSMNTEAFF.